The 15 T cell receptor beta chains below all came from one sample that was sequenced in a study of blood T cell repertoires in COVID-19. Here immunoSEQ multiplex PCR was the method, and the copy in TCRdb shows in-frame clones only, minus some. The sample lists roughly 320,000 clones; 85% to 90% were seen once. The material sequenced was PBMCs or T cells enriched from blood (not recorded which). The source is a man aged 25 to 40 who had recovered from COVID-19.

The rearrangement uses TRBV7-9 and TRBJ1-1; 7 bases line up with TRBD1. Trimming cost V 3 bases and J 6 bases; bases outside gene matches: 1. The CDR3 consists of 12 residues. Looked up from germline, CDR1 is SEHNR and CDR2 is FQNEAQ (reference sequence). The CDR3 bases are TGTGCCAGCAGCTTTGGACAGGCTGAAGCTTTCTTT. Its translation: CASSFGQAEAFF.

This clone was counted a single time. This rearrangement joins TRBV30 to TRBJ1-5; TRBD1 might be the D (6 bases). Germline assignment: CDR1 GTSNPN and CDR2 SVGIG (reference sequence). The CDR3 sequence is 15 residues long. V dropped 4 bases and J dropped 0 bases, with 13 bases sitting between them. CDR3 nucleotides: TGTGCCTGGACTTCAGGGGACTATAGCAATCAGCCCCAGCATTTT. It specifies CAWTSGDYSNQPQHF. Full variable domain (remainder filled in from reference TRBV30 and TRBJ1-5): SQTIHQWPATLVQPVGSPLSLECTVEGTSNPNLYWYRQAAGRGLQLLFYSVGIGQISSEVPQNLSASRPQDRQFILSSKKLLLSDSGFYLCAWTSGDYSNQPQHFGDGTRLSIL.

This chain joins TRBV30 and TRBJ1-5; 7 bases are shared with TRBD1. Looked up from germline, CDR1 is GTSNPN and CDR2 is SVGIG (reference sequence). The CDR3 spans 15 residues. With V trimmed by 1 base and J by 0 bases, 3 bases remained unmatched. CDR3 nucleotides: TGTGCCTGGAGTGAGGGACAGAATAGCAATCAGCCCCAGCATTTT. Protein: CAWSEGQNSNQPQHF.

V is TRBV18 and J is TRBJ1-5; D gene uncertain. Between the trimmed V and J ends, which lost 0 bases and 2 bases, there was a span of 8 bases. This CDR3 is built from 15 residues. CDR1 and CDR2 from the germline V gene are KGHSH and LQKENI. CDR3 in DNA: TGTGCCAGCTCACCACCGCCGCAGGGCAATCAGCCCCAGCATTTT. Translation: CASSPPPQGNQPQHF.

The rearrangement links TRBV7-2 to TRBJ2-6; D unresolved. Deletions cut 5 bases from V and 2 bases from J, with 13 bases between. Germline values: CDR1 SGHTA, CDR2 FQGNSA. This CDR3 comprises 16 residues. The CDR3 loop is CASSVSGGAGANVLTF. The CDR3 nucleotides read TGTGCCAGCAGCGTCTCCGGCGGCGCTGGGGCCAACGTCCTGACTTTC.

This clone was observed a few times. The chain links TRBV7-9 to TRBJ2-7, with TRBD2 matching 9 bases. The CDR3 is 15 amino acids. Germline lookup yields CDR1 SEHNR and CDR2 FQNEAQ (reference sequence). V dropped 0 bases and J dropped 5; count of bases not matched to a gene: 5. The CDR3 is CASSLAGGRADEQYF. The CDR3 DNA reads as TGTGCCAGCAGCTTAGCGGGCGGGAGGGCCGACGAGCAGTACTTC.

The chain is built from TRBV20-1 and TRBJ2-7; no clear D. CDR3 size: 11 residues. CDR1 DFQATT and CDR2 SNEGSKA come from the germline V gene (reference sequence). V dropped 6 bases and J dropped 2 bases, with 8 bases sitting between them. Here the CDR3 DNA reads TGCAGTGCGGTGGCCGCCTACGAGCAGTACTTC. This sequence encodes CSAVAAYEQYF.

This clone was recorded only once. This chain joins TRBV7-8 and TRBJ1-6, with 9 bases identical to TRBD1. With 5 bases clipped from V and 13 bases from J, the junction kept 12 bases outside the gene matches. The CDR3 is 15 residues long. CDR1 is SGHVS, CDR2 FQNEAQ, per germline. CDR3 loop: CASSPRWDREVPLHF. CDR3 coding DNA: TGTGCCAGCAGCCCCCGTTGGGACAGGGAGGTCCCCCTCCACTTT.

The rearrangement links TRBV7-2 to TRBJ2-1; TRBD2 aligns across 11 bases. Trimming removed 3 bases from V and 2 bases from J; junction bases left unmatched: 0. The CDR3 covers 15 residues. Germline CDR1 SGHTA, CDR2 FQGNSA. The CDR3 sequence: CASSFSGGAYNEQFF. Here the CDR3 DNA reads TGTGCCAGCAGCTTTAGCGGGGGGGCCTACAATGAGCAGTTCTTC.

The chain links TRBV19 to TRBJ2-7; tentative D call: TRBD2 (5 bases). V lost 1 base to trimming and J lost 6 bases, with 13 bases between them. This CDR3 is 14 amino acids long. From germline, CDR1 is LNHDA and CDR2 SQIVND (reference sequence). The CDR3 bases are TGTGCCAGTAGTATAGCGGAGGCCTTCTCCGAGCAGTACTTC. Its protein product is CASSIAEAFSEQYF.

The CDR3: CASGRSGRYEQYF. CDR3 sequence (DNA): TGTGCCAGTGGCCGTAGCGGGAGGTACGAGCAGTACTTC. The chain couples TRBV19 to TRBJ2-7; 10 positions match TRBD2. J gave up 4 bases and V 8 bases, and 5 bases lay outside the gene matches. The CDR3 contains 13 residues. Germline-derived CDR1 and CDR2 are LNHDA and SQIVND (reference sequence). The complete variable domain, with remaining parts taken from reference TRBV19 and TRBJ2-7, reads DGGITQSPKYLFRKEGQNVTLSCEQNLNHDAMYWYRQDPGQGLRLIYYSQIVNDFQKGDIAEGYSVSREKKESFPLTVTSAQKNPTAFYLCASGRSGRYEQYFGPGTRLTVT.

This chain uses TRBV6-5 with TRBJ2-7, with 10 bases matching TRBD1. V trimming: 1 base; J trimming: 1 base; junction bases outside the gene matches: 4. The CDR3 loop spans 16 amino acids. Germline V gives CDR1 MNHEY, CDR2 SVGAGI. CDR3 nucleotide sequence: TGTGCCAGCAGTTACTGGGGACAGGGGACATCCTACGAGCAGTACTTC. Translated: CASSYWGQGTSYEQYF.

The V and J genes are TRBV5-1 and TRBJ2-7; no definite D call. Germline CDR1 and CDR2: SGHRS and YFSETQ. The CDR3 sequence is 15 residues long. Trimming removed 0 bases from V and 3 bases from J, with 13 bases in between. The CDR3 nucleotides read TGCGCCAGCAGCTTGGAATTTGGCCCATACTACGAGCAGTACTTC. Its protein product is CASSLEFGPYYEQYF.

This CDR3 reads CASSLGGGGNTEAFF. CDR3 sequence (DNA): TGTGCCAGCAGCTTGGGTGGGGGGGGCAACACTGAAGCTTTCTTT. This chain joins TRBV5-4 and TRBJ1-1; D might be TRBD1 (6 bases). With 0 bases removed from V and 2 bases from J, the gap between germline ends came to 11 bases. Germline V gene lookup returns CDR1 SGHNT and CDR2 YYREEE (reference sequence). The CDR3 consists of 15 residues.

The CDR3 DNA is TGTGCCAGCAAGGGACTCTCAATGGTCAGTGATACGCAGTATTTT. Amino acid sequence: CASKGLSMVSDTQYF. This chain joins TRBV27 and TRBJ2-3, with D possibly TRBD2 on 6 matching bases. Germline-derived CDR1 and CDR2 are MNHEY and SMNVEV (reference sequence). The V and J ends lost 7 bases and 6 bases respectively, with 20 bases between them. This CDR3 contains 15 residues.